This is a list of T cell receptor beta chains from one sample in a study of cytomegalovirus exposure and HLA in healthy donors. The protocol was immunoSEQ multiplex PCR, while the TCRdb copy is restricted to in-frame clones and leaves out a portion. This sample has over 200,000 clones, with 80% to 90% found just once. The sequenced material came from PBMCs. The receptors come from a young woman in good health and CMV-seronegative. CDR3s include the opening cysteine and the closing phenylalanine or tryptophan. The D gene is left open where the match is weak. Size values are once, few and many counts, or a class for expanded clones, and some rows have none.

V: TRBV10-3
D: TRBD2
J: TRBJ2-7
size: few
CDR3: CAIKGLAGGNYEQYF
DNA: TGTGCCATCAAGGGTCTAGCGGGAGGAAACTACGAGCAGTACTTC

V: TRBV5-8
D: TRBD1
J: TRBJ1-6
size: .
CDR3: CASSTGQGSYNSPLHF
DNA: TGTGCCAGCAGCACGGGACAGGGCTCCTATAATTCACCCCTCCACTTT

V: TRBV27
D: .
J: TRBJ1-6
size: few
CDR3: CASSTPAASYNSPLHF
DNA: TGTGCCAGCAGTACCCCCGCGGCCTCCTATAATTCACCCCTCCACTTT

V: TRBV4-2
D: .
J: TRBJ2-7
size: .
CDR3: CASSPGLGVRGGEQYF
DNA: TGTGCCAGCAGCCCCGGACTCGGGGTTCGGGGTGGCGAGCAGTACTTC

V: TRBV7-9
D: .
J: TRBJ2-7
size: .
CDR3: CASSSGLLGGEQYF
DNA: TGTGCCAGCAGCTCGGGACTCCTCGGGGGCGAGCAGTACTTC

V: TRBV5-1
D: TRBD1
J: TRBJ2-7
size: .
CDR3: CASSLKSRDRGAYEQYF
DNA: TGCGCCAGCAGCTTGAAGAGCCGGGACAGGGGGGCCTACGAGCAGTACTTC

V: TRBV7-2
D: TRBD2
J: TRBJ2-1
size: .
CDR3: CASSLGGGTYNEQFF
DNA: TGTGCCAGCAGCTTAGGCGGGGGGACCTACAATGAGCAGTTCTTC

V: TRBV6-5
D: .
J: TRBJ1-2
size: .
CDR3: CASREYRESNYGYTF
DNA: TGTGCCAGCAGAGAATACAGGGAATCTAACTATGGCTACACCTTC

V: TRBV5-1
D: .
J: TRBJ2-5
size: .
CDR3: CASIEPGVETQYF
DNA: TGCGCCAGCATTGAGCCAGGGGTAGAGACCCAGTACTTC

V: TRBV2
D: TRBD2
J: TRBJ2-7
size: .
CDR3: CASKASGSSYEQYF
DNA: TGTGCCAGTAAGGCTAGCGGCAGTTCCTACGAGCAGTACTTC

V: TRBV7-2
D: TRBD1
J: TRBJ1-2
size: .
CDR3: CASTRSRAQGDDYTF
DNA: TGTGCCAGCACCCGATCAAGGGCACAGGGGGACGACTACACCTTC

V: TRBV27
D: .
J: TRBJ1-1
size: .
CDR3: CASREMGNTEAFF
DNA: TGTGCCAGCCGGGAGATGGGGAACACTGAAGCTTTCTTT

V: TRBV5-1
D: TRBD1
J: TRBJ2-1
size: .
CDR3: CASSWMTGGSYNEQFF
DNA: TGCGCCAGCAGCTGGATGACAGGGGGCTCCTACAATGAGCAGTTCTTC

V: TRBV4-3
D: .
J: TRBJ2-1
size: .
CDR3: CASSQDLSPTSYNEQFF
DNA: TGCGCCAGCAGCCAAGATCTAAGCCCAACGTCCTACAATGAGCAGTTCTTC

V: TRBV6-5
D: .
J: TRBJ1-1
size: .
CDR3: CASIRSVVGGAFF
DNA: TGTGCCAGCATTAGGTCGGTGGTAGGGGGAGCTTTCTTT

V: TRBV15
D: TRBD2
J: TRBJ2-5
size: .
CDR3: CATTNLFSGGRQQETQYF
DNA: TGTGCCACCACCAACCTTTTCAGCGGGGGCCGCCAACAAGAGACCCAGTACTTC

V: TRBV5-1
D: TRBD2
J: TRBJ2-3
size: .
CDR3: CASRPRLAGGLDTQYF
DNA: TGCGCCAGCAGGCCCCGACTAGCGGGAGGGTTGGATACGCAGTATTTT

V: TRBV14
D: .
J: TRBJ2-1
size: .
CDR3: CASNAEVGRYNEQFF
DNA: TGTGCCAGCAACGCTGAAGTGGGCCGGTACAATGAGCAGTTCTTC

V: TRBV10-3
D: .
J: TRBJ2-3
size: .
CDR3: CATQRGGTSTDTQYF
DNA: TGTGCCACCCAGAGGGGGGGCACAAGCACAGATACGCAGTATTTT

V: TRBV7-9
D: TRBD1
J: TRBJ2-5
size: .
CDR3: CASSPTGGEAANTKTQYF
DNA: TGTGCCAGCAGCCCGACAGGGGGCGAGGCCGCCAACACGAAGACCCAGTACTTC

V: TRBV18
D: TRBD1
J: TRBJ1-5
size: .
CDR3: CASSPGQGGQPQHF
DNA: TGTGCCAGCTCACCGGGACAGGGAGGCCAGCCCCAGCATTTT

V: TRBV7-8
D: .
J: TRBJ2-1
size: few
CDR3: CASSLKRVPPYNEQFF
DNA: TGTGCCAGCAGCTTAAAAAGAGTACCCCCCTACAATGAGCAGTTCTTC

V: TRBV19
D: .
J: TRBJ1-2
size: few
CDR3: CASKWGLGDYGYTF
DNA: TGTGCCAGTAAATGGGGGCTCGGGGACTATGGCTACACCTTC

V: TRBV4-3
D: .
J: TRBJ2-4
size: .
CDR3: CASSQDSRGAVAKNIQYF
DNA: TGCGCCAGCAGCCAAGATTCCCGAGGAGCGGTAGCCAAAAACATTCAGTACTTC

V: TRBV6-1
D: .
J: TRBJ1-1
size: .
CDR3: CASGTTGNTEAFF
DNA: TGTGCCAGCGGAACGACAGGGAACACTGAAGCTTTCTTT

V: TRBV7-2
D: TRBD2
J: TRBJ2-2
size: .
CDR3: CASSLQRGGPGELFF
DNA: TGTGCCAGCAGCTTACAACGGGGGGGTCCCGGGGAGCTGTTTTTT

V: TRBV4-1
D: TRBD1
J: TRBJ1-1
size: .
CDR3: CASRLEETGGTEAFF
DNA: TGCGCCAGCAGGCTCGAAGAAACAGGGGGCACTGAAGCTTTCTTT

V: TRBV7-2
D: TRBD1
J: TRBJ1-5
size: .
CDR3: CASSLSNRGVKWSNQPQHF
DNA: TGTGCCAGCAGCTTATCAAACAGGGGGGTTAAGTGGAGCAATCAGCCCCAGCATTTT

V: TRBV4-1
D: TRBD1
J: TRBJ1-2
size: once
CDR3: CASSQERTGNYGYTF
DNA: TGCGCCAGCAGCCAAGAAAGGACAGGCAACTATGGCTACACCTTC